The 31 T cell receptor beta chains presented below share a single source sample, sequenced in a study of blood T cell repertoires in COVID-19. Data came from immunoSEQ multiplex PCR; TCRdb stores just in-frame clones and leaves some out. The data hold about 85,000 clones, with 85% to 90% observed a single time. The sequencing input was peripheral blood. The receptors shown here come from a woman at least 80 years old with acute or convalescent COVID-19.

The chain is built from TRBV5-1 and TRBJ1-3; D gene unclear. Trimming stripped 1 base from V and 5 bases from J, with 7 bases between. The germline CDR1 and CDR2 sequences are SGHRS and YFSETQ. This CDR3 has 13 residues. CDR3 nucleotide sequence: TGCGCCAGCAGCTTGAACAGCCGAAACACCATATATTTT. Its protein is CASSLNSRNTIYF.

This chain joins TRBV29-1 and TRBJ2-5; D is unclear. The CDR3 covers 11 residues. The V and J ends lost 3 bases and 1 base respectively, with 3 bases between them. Germline CDR1 is SQVTM and CDR2 is ANQGSEA. CDR3 sequence: CSVDRQETQYF. CDR3 sequence (DNA): TGCAGCGTTGACCGCCAAGAGACCCAGTACTTC.

The chain joins TRBV19 to TRBJ1-1; D might be TRBD1 (5 bases). Germline V gives CDR1 LNHDA, CDR2 SQIVND (reference sequence). V dropped 5 bases and J dropped 6 bases, with 25 bases sitting between them. This CDR3 has 17 residues. The CDR3, as DNA: TGTGCCAGTAGTCCATCAGTTAGGAGGGGAGGTATCCCTGAAGCTTTCTTT. Its translation is CASSPSVRRGGIPEAFF.

This clone appeared a few times. The chain links TRBV5-1 to TRBJ1-5, with 10 bases fitting TRBD1. Germline loops: CDR1 SGHRS, CDR2 YFSETQ. CDR3 size: 15 residues. V lost 4 bases and J lost 5; bases outside the gene matches: 6. The CDR3 bases are TGCGCCAGCAGCACGACAGGGGGCGCAGATCAGCCCCAGCATTTT. The encoded protein is CASSTTGGADQPQHF.

The V and J genes are TRBV9 and TRBJ1-6; 7 bases are shared with TRBD1. Per germline, CDR1 SGDLS and CDR2 YYNGEE. V shed 0 bases and J 8 bases; nucleotides not matched to a gene: 5. This CDR3 is built from 15 residues. CDR3 DNA: TGTGCCAGCAGCGTAGGGGCAGGGGGTCATTCACCCCTCCACTTT. Its protein is CASSVGAGGHSPLHF.

The chain is built from TRBV7-8 and TRBJ1-1; TRBD1 might be the D (6 bases). Germline CDR1 is SGHVS and CDR2 is FQNEAQ. The CDR3 has 15 residues. The V end was cut by 1 base, the J end by 3 bases, with 12 bases between. The chain's CDR3 is CASSLVGRGYTEAFF. CDR3 nucleotides: TGTGCCAGCAGCTTAGTTGGCAGGGGATACACTGAAGCTTTCTTT.

The chain has TRBV2 and TRBJ2-1, with D perhaps TRBD2 (6 bases). Trimming pared 3 bases from V and 8 bases from J, leaving 14 bases between. Germline V gene sequence: CDR1 SNHLY, CDR2 FYNNEI. This CDR3 contains 14 residues. CDR3 DNA sequence: TGTGCCAGCAGTGAGGGGGGATGGCGGCATGAGCAGTTCTTC. Residues: CASSEGGWRHEQFF.

The V call is TRBV2, the J call TRBJ2-5; 9 nucleotides align to TRBD1. V trimming: 8 bases; J trimming: 2 bases; junction bases outside the gene matches: 6. The CDR3 covers 14 residues. From germline, CDR1 is SNHLY and CDR2 FYNNEI. CDR3 sequence reads: CASGPGQGQETQYF. CDR3 in DNA: TGTGCCAGCGGGCCGGGACAGGGTCAAGAGACCCAGTACTTC.

This chain uses TRBV25-1 with TRBJ1-2, with 10 bases matching TRBD1. This CDR3 is 14 amino acids long. Trimming cost V 5 bases and J 4 bases; bases outside gene matches: 4. Germline CDR1 and CDR2: MGHDK and SYGVNS. The CDR3 DNA reads TGTGCCAGCAGTACGACAGGGGGCGGCTATGGCTACACCTTC. It specifies CASSTTGGGYGYTF.

V and J are TRBV27 and TRBJ1-6, with D maybe TRBD1 (6 bases). The germline V and J ends were trimmed by 8 bases and 8 bases, with 16 bases remaining between them. The CDR3 runs 14 residues. In germline, CDR1 is MNHEY, CDR2 SMNVEV (reference sequence). CDR3 in DNA: TGTGCCAGCGGAAGGGCGGGGGGCGATTCACCCCTCCACTTT. This sequence encodes CASGRAGGDSPLHF.

The table lists this clone with a count of one. This chain uses TRBV5-1 with TRBJ2-7; 7 nucleotides align to TRBD1. V shed 1 base and J 6 bases; nucleotides not matched to a gene: 1. CDR3 size: 12 residues. The germline V gene has CDR1 SGHRS and CDR2 YFSETQ. The CDR3 here is CASSLRGPEQYF. CDR3 DNA sequence: TGCGCCAGCAGCTTGAGGGGGCCCGAGCAGTACTTC.

This clone has a single count. J is TRBJ2-1 and V is TRBV7-2; D gene unclear. The V end was cut by 5 bases, the J end by 6 bases, with 17 bases between. Germline V gene sequence: CDR1 SGHTA, CDR2 FQGNSA. This CDR3 contains 15 residues. As DNA, the CDR3 is TGTGCCAGCAGCCCCCGTTTTTCCTACGGCAATGAGCAGTTCTTC. This translates into CASSPRFSYGNEQFF.

The chain recombines TRBV28 with TRBJ1-2; 11 nucleotides match TRBD1. The germline V gene encodes CDR1 MDHEN and CDR2 SYDVKM. J gave up 8 bases and V 3 bases, and 5 bases lay outside the gene matches. This CDR3 region has 14 residues. CDR3: CASSFGQGAQGYTF. CDR3 sequence (DNA): TGTGCCAGCAGTTTTGGACAGGGGGCTCAGGGCTACACCTTC.

CDR3 DNA: TGTGCCAGCAGTCCCGGTCCCGGCACAGATACGCAGTATTTT. Residues: CASSPGPGTDTQYF. This chain links TRBV6-2 or TRBV6-3 with TRBJ2-3, with no clear D. There are 14 residues in the CDR3. The germline gives CDR1 MNHEY, CDR2 SVGEGT. The germline V and J ends were trimmed by 5 bases and 1 base, with 10 bases remaining between them.

CDR3 sequence (DNA): TGTGCCAGCAGCCAAGATCGGAGGCGCCCCGGGGAGCTGTTTTTT. Translating it yields CASSQDRRRPGELFF. V and J are TRBV3-1 (or the pseudogene TRBV3-2) and TRBJ2-2, with D possibly TRBD2 on 5 matching bases. Germline V gives CDR1 LGHDT, CDR2 YNNKEL (reference sequence). This CDR3 contains 15 residues. V lost 0 bases and J 6 bases, leaving 11 bases between the germline ends.

This clone was seen a few times. The rearrangement joins TRBV6-5 to TRBJ2-7; weak D call: TRBD1 (5 bases). The CDR3 loop spans 15 amino acids. The ends were cut back, 11 bases at V and 2 bases at J, with 22 bases in the middle. From germline, CDR1 is MNHEY and CDR2 SVGAGI. CDR3 amino acids: CALNAPAGSTYEQYF. CDR3 bases: TGTGCCCTAAACGCCCCAGCAGGGTCAACCTACGAGCAGTACTTC.

J is TRBJ2-6 and V is TRBV5-6; maybe TRBD1 (5 bases). The CDR3 runs 17 residues. Germline assignment: CDR1 SGHDT and CDR2 YYEEEE. V was trimmed by 1 base and J by 0 bases, leaving 11 bases between them. CDR3 nucleotide sequence: TGTGCCAGCAGCTTGCAGGGTCTCTCCTCTGGGGCCAACGTCCTGACTTTC. Protein sequence: CASSLQGLSSGANVLTF.

J is TRBJ2-4 and V is TRBV27; D gene unclear. V shed 5 bases and J shed 1 base, with 9 bases lying between them. The germline V gene has CDR1 MNHEY and CDR2 SMNVEV (reference sequence). This CDR3 has 14 residues. The CDR3 reads CASSEERAKNIQYF. CDR3 nucleotides: TGTGCCAGCAGTGAGGAGAGGGCCAAAAACATTCAGTACTTC.

This chain links TRBV30 with TRBJ2-3, with TRBD2 identical over 8 bases. V lost 0 bases, J lost 6 bases, and 11 bases stayed unmatched. The CDR3 is 16 amino acids. From germline, CDR1 is GTSNPN and CDR2 SVGIG (reference sequence). The CDR3 region has the DNA TGTGCCTGGAGTGTGACCGGGACTAGGAATTTGGATACGCAGTATTTT. Translated, it gives CAWSVTGTRNLDTQYF. The full variable domain, its missing parts supplied by reference TRBV30 and TRBJ2-3, is SQTIHQWPATLVQPVGSPLSLECTVEGTSNPNLYWYRQAAGRGLQLLFYSVGIGQISSEVPQNLSASRPQDRQFILSSKKLLLSDSGFYLCAWSVTGTRNLDTQYFGPGTRLTVL.

The chain joins TRBV5-1 to TRBJ2-7, with 7 bases that match TRBD1. Germline values: CDR1 SGHRS, CDR2 YFSETQ. V gave up 0 bases and J gave up 2 bases; unmatched junction bases: 5. This CDR3 has 15 amino acids. The CDR3 here is CASSLGPGQTYEQYF. In nucleotides, the CDR3 is TGCGCCAGCAGCTTGGGACCGGGACAGACCTACGAGCAGTACTTC.

The rearrangement uses TRBV2 and TRBJ2-2; 7 bases match TRBD2. V shed 7 bases, J shed 7 bases, and the junction held 15 bases outside the gene matches. Germline-derived CDR1 and CDR2 are SNHLY and FYNNEI. The CDR3 covers 16 residues. CDR3 coding DNA: TGTGCCAGCAAGGCATCCCCCATGGCTAGCGGCGGGGAGCTGTTTTTT. Translated, it gives CASKASPMASGGELFF.

This chain joins TRBV5-6 and TRBJ1-4, with unresolved D. Germline-derived CDR1 and CDR2 are SGHDT and YYEEEE. Trimming left V 0 bases short and J 4 bases short, with 13 bases between. The CDR3 loop spans 16 amino acids. This CDR3 reads CASSLGGAKLNEKLFF. In nucleotides, the CDR3 is TGTGCCAGCAGCTTGGGAGGTGCGAAACTTAATGAAAAACTGTTTTTT.

The chain uses TRBV2 and TRBJ2-7; weak D call: TRBD2 (5 bases). Germline loops: CDR1 SNHLY, CDR2 FYNNEI. Trimming shortened V by 2 bases and J by 4 bases, and 15 bases separated the two germline ends. This CDR3 has 15 residues. The CDR3 sequence: CASSERRGLGYEQYF. CDR3 bases: TGTGCCAGCAGTGAACGTCGCGGGTTAGGGTACGAGCAGTACTTC.

The genes are TRBV11-3 and TRBJ2-1; 10 bases agree with TRBD1. The CDR3 has 15 residues. The V and J ends lost 5 bases and 6 bases, in that order; junction bases with no gene match: 7. Germline CDR1 reads SGHNT; CDR2 reads YENEEA. The CDR3 loop reads CASSGKGTGVNEQFF. The DNA for the CDR3 is TGTGCCAGCAGCGGCAAGGGGACAGGGGTCAATGAGCAGTTCTTC. The variable domain in full, completed from reference TRBV11-3 and TRBJ2-1, reads EAGVVQSPRYKIIEKKQPVAFWCNPISGHNTLYWYLQNLGQGPELLIRYENEEAVDDSQLPKDRFSAERLKGVDSTLKIQPAELGDSAVYLCASSGKGTGVNEQFFGPGTRLTVL.

V usage is TRBV24-1 and J usage is TRBJ2-1; 11 bases are a match to TRBD1. The CDR3 runs to 15 residues. The J segment lost 7 bases and the V segment lost 3 bases, leaving 4 bases of the junction unmatched. Germline CDR1 KGHDR, CDR2 SFDVKD. The CDR3 loop is CATSDTGTGGNEQFF. CDR3 nucleotide sequence: TGTGCCACCAGTGATACCGGGACAGGGGGGAATGAGCAGTTCTTC.

The rearrangement links TRBV14 to TRBJ1-1, with D perhaps matching TRBD1 (6 bases). CDR1 and CDR2 (germline): SGHDN, FVKESK. V was cut by 10 bases and J by 4 bases, with 10 bases left in between. The CDR3 is 11 amino acids. The CDR3 loop reads CATGRGTEAFF. DNA of the CDR3: TGTGCCACCGGCAGGGGCACTGAAGCTTTCTTT. Looking up the rest from reference TRBV14 and TRBJ1-1 gives the full variable domain: EAGVTQFPSHSVIEKGQTVTLRCDPISGHDNLYWYRRVMGKEIKFLLHFVKESKQDESGMPNNRFLAERTGGTYSTLKVQPAELEDSGVYFCATGRGTEAFFGQGTRLTVV.

V usage is TRBV6-2 or TRBV6-3 and J usage is TRBJ2-1, with 9 nucleotides matching TRBD1. The germline V gene encodes CDR1 MNHEY and CDR2 SVGEGT. The V and J ends lost 3 bases and 3 bases, in that order; junction bases with no gene match: 3. This CDR3 region has 15 residues. The CDR3 nucleotides are TGTGCCAGCAGTTATGCGACAGGGGGCTACAATGAGCAGTTCTTC. Translating it yields CASSYATGGYNEQFF.

This sequence joins TRBV5-8 and TRBJ2-3; D not resolved. The CDR3 totals 14 residues. V lost 0 bases and J lost 2, with 7 bases in between. CDR1 and CDR2 (germline): SGHTS, YDEGEE. The CDR3 sequence is CASSLDSYTDTQYF. CDR3 in DNA: TGTGCCAGCAGCTTGGACAGTTACACAGATACGCAGTATTTT.

The gene calls are TRBV28 and TRBJ2-2, with a possible D match to TRBD1 (5 bases). The ends were cut back, 5 bases at V and 6 bases at J, with 10 bases in the middle. CDR1 is MDHEN, CDR2 SYDVKM, per germline. The CDR3 extends over 13 amino acids. CDR3 in amino acids: CASSLARAGELFF. For the CDR3, the DNA is TGTGCCAGCAGTCTCGCCAGGGCCGGGGAGCTGTTTTTT.

This clone was seen just once. The rearrangement joins TRBV5-1 to TRBJ1-2, with D unclear. This CDR3 spans 13 amino acids. Trimming took off 0 bases at V and 6 bases at J, with 9 bases between the two ends. Looked up from germline, CDR1 is SGHRS and CDR2 is YFSETQ. For the CDR3, the DNA is TGCGCCAGCAGCTTGGGGTATTCTAATGGCTACACCTTC. It encodes CASSLGYSNGYTF. Drawing the rest from reference TRBV5-1 and TRBJ1-2, the complete variable domain is KAGVTQTPRYLIKTRGQQVTLSCSPISGHRSVSWYQQTPGQGLQFLFEYFSETQRNKGNFPGRFSGRQFSNSRSEMNVSTLELGDSALYLCASSLGYSNGYTFGSGTRLTVV.

The rearrangement joins TRBV7-3 to TRBJ2-3; D may be TRBD2 (7 bases). The length of the CDR3 is 15 residues. Deletions cut 5 bases from V and 0 bases from J, with 12 bases between. Germline loops: CDR1 SGHTA, CDR2 FQGTGA. CDR3 bases: TGTGCCAGCAGCCGGGGGGCGCATAGCACAGATACGCAGTATTTT. Protein: CASSRGAHSTDTQYF.